The 32 T cell receptor beta chains below come from one sample, sequenced in a study of spatial heterogeneity in lung cancer. From the 5' RACE reads, TCRdb called clonotypes with MiXCR, one entry per CDR3 protein. Of about 110,000 distinct CDR3 sequences in the sample, about 10% are singletons; the top ten hold approximately 24%. Time point denoted: blood at routine non-recurrence follow-up after resection. Sequencing was performed on PBMCs, taken at follow-up. The source is a female donor with early-stage non-small cell lung cancer.

This clonotype was picked up many times. The DNA of the CDR3 is TGTGCCAGCAGTTTCTCGGGACTAGCGGGCAATGAGCAGTTCTTC. It codes for CASSFSGLAGNEQFF. J is TRBJ2-1 and V is TRBV27; the match to TRBD2 covers 12 bases. The V and J ends lost 3 bases and 6 bases, in that order; junction bases with no gene match: 3. The CDR3 is 15 amino acids. The germline gives CDR1 MNHEY, CDR2 SMNVEV (reference sequence).

This rearrangement joins TRBV6-6 to TRBJ2-1; TRBD2 aligns across 11 bases. The germline V gene has CDR1 MNHNY and CDR2 SVGAGI (reference sequence). CDR3 length: 15 residues. J gave up 4 bases and V 4 bases, and 3 bases lay outside the gene matches. This chain's CDR3 is CASSSTSGSYNEQFF. The CDR3 nucleotides are TGTGCCAGCAGTTCTACTAGCGGGAGTTACAATGAGCAGTTCTTC.

The chain couples TRBV28 to TRBJ2-7; TRBD2 is a possible D gene (5 bases). Germline CDR1 MDHEN, CDR2 SYDVKM. V lost 8 bases to trimming and J lost 6 bases, with 11 bases between them. There are 11 residues in the CDR3. The CDR3 sequence: CASLGAVEQYF. DNA for the CDR3: TGTGCCAGCCTCGGAGCGGTCGAGCAGTACTTC. The entire variable domain, with the rest obtained from reference TRBV28 and TRBJ2-7, is as follows: DVKVTQSSRYLVKRTGEKVFLECVQDMDHENMFWYRQDPGLGLRLIYFSYDVKMKEKGDIPEGYSVSREKKERFSLILESASTNQTSMYLCASLGAVEQYFGPGTRLTVT.

This clonotype was counted at least ten times. V gene TRBV6-1 combines with J gene TRBJ2-1, with 8 bases that match TRBD1. V shed 5 bases, J shed 0 bases, and the junction held 3 bases outside the gene matches. CDR1 is MNHNS and CDR2 is SASEGT in the germline V gene. This CDR3 comprises 15 residues. The chain's CDR3 is CASSPQGGSYNEQFF. The CDR3 coding sequence is TGTGCCAGCAGTCCACAGGGGGGCTCCTACAATGAGCAGTTCTTC.

The chain carries TRBV11-2 and TRBJ2-2, with 8 nucleotides matching TRBD2. Germline CDR1 is SGHAT and CDR2 is FQNNGV. This CDR3 is built from 16 residues. V was clipped by 5 bases and J by 7 bases; unmatched bases: 12. CDR3 residues: CASSRTDLAGGGELFF. CDR3 coding DNA: TGTGCCAGCAGCCGGACGGATCTAGCGGGCGGCGGGGAGCTGTTTTTT.

This clonotype appeared many times. The rearrangement uses TRBV2 and TRBJ2-7; TRBD2 agrees at 7 bases. Germline V gene lookup returns CDR1 SNHLY and CDR2 FYNNEI. The CDR3 spans 16 residues. V was clipped by 3 bases and J by 3 bases; unmatched bases: 11. CDR3: CASSDRIGLADYEQYF. The CDR3 DNA reads TGTGCCAGCAGTGATCGAATCGGGCTAGCGGACTACGAGCAGTACTTC.

This clonotype occurred many times. V gene TRBV2 combines with J gene TRBJ1-3; no definite D call. V was trimmed by 7 bases and J by 4 bases, leaving 14 bases between them. Per germline, CDR1 SNHLY and CDR2 FYNNEI. CDR3 size: 14 residues. CDR3 DNA: TGTGCCAGCAATAACGCGTTGGGAGGAAACACCATATATTTT. This gives the protein CASNNALGGNTIYF.

This chain connects TRBV7-9 to TRBJ2-3, with D possibly matching TRBD2 (5 bases). The V and J ends lost 6 bases and 3 bases respectively, with 19 bases between them. Germline V gene sequence: CDR1 SEHNR, CDR2 FQNEAQ (reference sequence). The length of the CDR3 is 16 residues. Written as DNA, the CDR3 is TGTGCCAGCAGTCGGACTTCCTCCGGACGGACAGATACGCAGTATTTT. Translating it yields CASSRTSSGRTDTQYF.

This clonotype was observed a few times. The J gene is TRBJ1-5, the V gene TRBV18; D is uncertain. The CDR3 length is 13 residues. The germline V gene encodes CDR1 KGHSH and CDR2 LQKENI. V lost 4 bases, J lost 7 bases, and 11 bases lay in between. The chain's CDR3 is CASSRVDGQPQHF. CDR3 nucleotide sequence: TGTGCCAGCTCACGAGTTGACGGGCAGCCCCAGCATTTT.

CDR3 DNA sequence: TGTGCCAGCAGTTACTCACTTCGACGAGGACAAGCCAAGTACGAGCAGTACTTC. It specifies CASSYSLRRGQAKYEQYF. This chain connects TRBV6-2 or TRBV6-3 to TRBJ2-7; a weak D match, TRBD1 (5 bases). The CDR3 is 18 residues long. Germline-derived CDR1 and CDR2 are MNHEY and SVGEGT. Trimming shortened V by 0 bases and J by 4 bases, and 22 bases separated the two germline ends.

This clonotype was found a few times. This chain joins TRBV20-1 and TRBJ2-1, with 8 bases aligning to TRBD1. CDR1 is DFQATT and CDR2 is SNEGSKA in the germline V gene (reference sequence). Trimming cost V 6 bases and J 3 bases; bases outside gene matches: 10. This CDR3 has 15 amino acids. CDR3 DNA: TGCAGTGCCCCCATCCCCGACAGGGGCTACAATGAGCAGTTCTTC. Its protein is CSAPIPDRGYNEQFF.

The V gene is TRBV5-1, the J gene TRBJ1-6, with unresolved D. Trimming pared 2 bases from V and 1 base from J, leaving 4 bases between. The CDR3 is made up of 14 amino acids. From germline, CDR1 is SGHRS and CDR2 YFSETQ. CDR3 sequence reads: CASSFTSYNSPLHF. In nucleotides, the CDR3 is TGCGCCAGCAGCTTCACGTCCTATAATTCACCCCTCCACTTT.

This clonotype appeared a few times. The chain carries TRBV12-3 or TRBV12-4 and TRBJ2-3; 8 nucleotides line up with TRBD2. The CDR3 loop spans 17 amino acids. V lost 3 bases to trimming and J lost 4 bases; unmatched junction nucleotides: 12. CDR3 coding DNA: TGTGCCAGCAGTTTGGGACTAGGAGGTCCGCTCCCAGATACGCAGTATTTT. It translates to CASSLGLGGPLPDTQYF.

The chain recombines TRBV5-1 with TRBJ1-1; 11 positions agree with TRBD1. Per germline, CDR1 SGHRS and CDR2 YFSETQ. There are 15 residues in the CDR3. The junction had 4 bases not matched to a gene; V was cut back by 3 bases and J by 3 bases. The CDR3: CASSSDRGQDTEAFF. CDR3 nucleotide sequence: TGCGCCAGCAGCTCGGACAGGGGGCAAGACACTGAAGCTTTCTTT.

The chain uses TRBV10-3 and TRBJ2-5; tentative D call: TRBD2 (6 bases). The CDR3 loop spans 15 amino acids. Germline CDR1 ENHRY, CDR2 SYGVKD. V shed 6 bases and J shed 5 bases, with 19 bases lying between them. The CDR3 protein is CAISEESDGGETQYF. CDR3 coding DNA: TGTGCCATCAGCGAGGAGAGTGATGGAGGGGAGACCCAGTACTTC.

This chain joins TRBV15 and TRBJ2-7; D perhaps matches TRBD2 (5 bases). Germline lookup yields CDR1 LNHNV and CDR2 YYDKDF (reference sequence). The CDR3 contains 13 residues. Trimming removed 8 bases at V and 7 bases at J, with 18 bases between. CDR3 coding DNA: TGTGCCACCCGAGCGAGCGGATCCGTGGAGCAGTACGTC. Translated, it gives CATRASGSVEQYV.

This clonotype appeared a single time. The CDR3 region is CASNGLRQNTEAFF. The CDR3 region has the DNA TGTGCCAGCAACGGGTTGAGGCAGAACACTGAAGCTTTCTTT. The V and J genes are TRBV12-3 or TRBV12-4 and TRBJ1-1; D unclear. V was pared by 7 bases and J by 1 base, with 13 bases between. This CDR3 has 14 amino acids.

This clonotype appeared many times. The gene calls are TRBV6-2 or TRBV6-3 and TRBJ1-5; D gene uncertain. Trimming left V 0 bases short and J 0 bases short, with 6 bases between. The CDR3 covers 15 residues. Germline values: CDR1 MNHEY, CDR2 SVGEGT. The CDR3 DNA reads TGTGCCAGCAGTTACTCGGACTTTAGCAATCAGCCCCAGCATTTT. This codes for CASSYSDFSNQPQHF.

This clonotype has just a few counts. The rearrangement links TRBV27 to TRBJ2-7, with 12 bases fitting TRBD2. The J segment lost 1 base and the V segment lost 6 bases, leaving 7 bases of the junction unmatched. The germline V gene has CDR1 MNHEY and CDR2 SMNVEV (reference sequence). CDR3 length: 16 amino acids. DNA for the CDR3: TGTGCCAGCAGGTGGTCTGGGACTAGCGGGTCCTACGAGCAGTACTTC. Translation: CASRWSGTSGSYEQYF.

V is TRBV2 and J is TRBJ1-6; 11 bases are shared with TRBD1. Germline trimming cut 4 bases from V and 6 bases from J; bases unmatched to any gene: 2. The CDR3 is made up of 15 amino acids. Germline assignment: CDR1 SNHLY and CDR2 FYNNEI. The chain's CDR3 is CASSAGQGANSPLHF. For the CDR3, the DNA is TGTGCCAGCAGTGCCGGACAGGGGGCTAATTCACCCCTCCACTTT.

A few counts support this clonotype. J is TRBJ2-7 and V is TRBV20-1, with D possibly being TRBD1 (5 bases). The ends were cut back, 0 bases at V and 1 base at J, with 13 bases in the middle. The CDR3 sequence is 15 residues long. The germline V gene encodes CDR1 DFQATT and CDR2 SNEGSKA (reference sequence). The CDR3 DNA is TGCAGTGCTAGAGATTTTACAGGAAAGTCCTACGAGCAGTACTTC. It specifies CSARDFTGKSYEQYF.

The chain is built from TRBV7-3 and TRBJ2-3; D gene ambiguous. V gave up 0 bases and J gave up 4 bases, with 11 bases separating them. CDR3 size: 15 residues. CDR1 SGHTA and CDR2 FQGTGA come from the germline V gene. The CDR3 reads CASSLTPLGADTQYF. CDR3 sequence (DNA): TGTGCCAGCAGCTTAACCCCGCTAGGTGCAGATACGCAGTATTTT.

This clonotype showed up just a few times. This chain connects TRBV7-9 to TRBJ2-3; 8 bases are a match to TRBD2. Trimming removed 5 bases from V and 5 bases from J; junction bases left unmatched: 27. The CDR3 covers 21 residues. Germline-derived CDR1 and CDR2 are SEHNR and FQNEAQ (reference sequence). The CDR3 DNA is TGTGCCAGCAGCCACCTAGGGCGTCTCGGCGCTAAGCGGGAGTCACAAGATACGCAGTATTTT. It specifies CASSHLGRLGAKRESQDTQYF.

The chain couples TRBV6-1 to TRBJ1-5; a possible D gene is TRBD1 (5 bases). V lost 7 bases to trimming and J lost 0 bases, with 13 bases between them. This CDR3 comprises 15 residues. Germline loops: CDR1 MNHNS, CDR2 SASEGT. The CDR3 region has the DNA TGTGCCAGCAAGATGGGGCCCCTTAGCAATCAGCCCCAGCATTTT. It codes for CASKMGPLSNQPQHF.

The chain recombines TRBV11-1 with TRBJ2-2; 7 bases match TRBD1. Germline V gene lookup returns CDR1 SGHAT and CDR2 FQDESV (reference sequence). With 5 bases clipped from V and 0 bases from J, the junction kept 9 bases outside the gene matches. This CDR3 comprises 17 residues. CDR3 protein: CASSPFSGQSNTGELFF. The CDR3 DNA reads TGTGCCAGCAGCCCCTTCTCGGGACAGTCGAACACCGGGGAGCTGTTTTTT.

This clonotype occurred many times. The chain carries TRBV27 and TRBJ2-2; no clear D gene. CDR1 is MNHEY and CDR2 is SMNVEV in the germline V gene (reference sequence). Trimming left V 3 bases short and J 4 bases short, with 9 bases between. The CDR3 totals 14 residues. The CDR3 protein is CASSLLEGTGELFF. The CDR3 region has the DNA TGTGCCAGCAGTTTGCTGGAAGGCACCGGGGAGCTGTTTTTT.

This chain uses TRBV7-9 with TRBJ2-5; tentative D call: TRBD2 (5 bases). This CDR3 is 14 amino acids long. V was trimmed by 5 bases and J by 5 bases, leaving 15 bases between them. The germline gives CDR1 SEHNR, CDR2 FQNEAQ (reference sequence). CDR3 nucleotides: TGTGCCAGCAGCCCTCCGGCCAGCGGTGAGACCCAGTACTTC. Translation gives CASSPPASGETQYF.

This clonotype was counted at least ten times. The J gene is TRBJ2-7, the V gene TRBV28, with 13 bases aligning to TRBD2. The V gene end was trimmed by 5 bases and the J gene end by 1 base; junction bases not matched to a gene: 5. Germline loops: CDR1 MDHEN, CDR2 SYDVKM. The CDR3 extends over 16 amino acids. The CDR3, as DNA: TGTGCCAGCAGTCCCACTAGCGGGAGGGTGTCCTACGAGCAGTACTTC. The encoded protein is CASSPTSGRVSYEQYF.

This chain connects TRBV28 to TRBJ2-7; D is possibly TRBD1 or TRBD2 (6 bases each). The CDR3 has 15 amino acids. V lost 1 base and J lost 2, with 12 bases in between. Germline V gives CDR1 MDHEN, CDR2 SYDVKM. The CDR3 loop reads CASSLFGGRTYEQYF. The CDR3 nucleotides are TGTGCCAGCAGTTTATTTGGGGGGCGCACCTACGAGCAGTACTTC.

The chain is built from TRBV6-6 and TRBJ1-4; 7 positions match TRBD1. Germline assignment: CDR1 MNHNY and CDR2 SVGAGI (reference sequence). V lost 7 bases, J lost 3 bases, and 8 bases stayed unmatched. The CDR3 consists of 15 residues. This chain's CDR3 is CASKARGPANEKLFF. The CDR3 bases are TGTGCCAGCAAAGCAAGGGGGCCCGCTAATGAAAAACTGTTTTTT.

This clonotype has only a few counts. The V call is TRBV6-5, the J call TRBJ2-3, with D tentatively TRBD2 (5 bases). This CDR3 contains 16 residues. V lost 0 bases and J lost 4, with 14 bases in between. CDR1 is MNHEY and CDR2 is SVGAGI in the germline V gene. This chain's CDR3 is CASSYSLAMMSDTQYF. In DNA form, the CDR3 reads TGTGCCAGCAGTTACTCGCTAGCCATGATGTCAGATACGCAGTATTTT.

In its sample, this clonotype was seen a few times. The rearrangement links TRBV12-3 or TRBV12-4 to TRBJ2-5, with a tentative D call TRBD2 (5 bases). Trimming removed 5 bases at V and 5 bases at J, with 12 bases between. CDR3 length: 13 amino acids. Here the CDR3 reads CASSRQREETQYF. The DNA of the CDR3 is TGTGCCAGCAGTCGTCAGAGGGAGGAGACCCAGTACTTC.